The clone carrying this T cell receptor beta chain was recorded many times. The data derive from a study of blood T cells in healthy people across ages. The second PCR ran 7 to 11 cycles with a sample-barcoded 5' primer and J-beta primers. TCRdb re-derived calls from the 5' RACE reads in MiXCR, one entry per CDR3 protein. The data show 580,000 or so distinct CDR3 sequences, around 48% seen once. Per the germline V gene, CDR1 is MNHNY and CDR2 is SVGAGI (reference sequence). This CDR3 comprises 16 residues. Trimming cost V 5 bases and J 6 bases; bases outside gene matches: 11. Healthy Caucasian individuals from Russia aged roughly 6 to 100 were enrolled as donors. RNA extraction gave at least 5 micrograms of total RNA per sample.

The chain employs TRBV6-6 and TRBJ2-1; 9 bases map to TRBD2. The sequenced sample consisted of blood. The TCR was taken from a man older than 75 in good health. CDR3 sequence reads: CASSGRSGRDPNEQFF. Written as DNA, the CDR3 is TGTGCCAGCAGTGGACGTAGCGGGAGAGATCCCAATGAGCAGTTCTTC.